These T cell receptor beta chains were read from a single sample in a study of cytomegalovirus exposure and HLA in healthy donors. TCRdb's table, derived via immunoSEQ multiplex PCR, lists solely in-frame clones and lacks some. The sample carries 150,000 to 200,000 clones, approximately 71% recorded once. Sequences were obtained from PBMCs. The origin of the receptors is a man aged 25 to 40 in good health and CMV-seropositive. The CDR3 runs from the conserved cysteine through the conserved F or W. The D gene is left open where the match is weak. For some rows the clone size is stated as once, few or many, or as a class when expanded; others skip it.

D,J,size,V,DNA,CDR3
TRBD1,TRBJ2-3,-,TRBV5-1,TGCGCCAGCAGCTTGGTGGGACAGGGCACAGATACGCAGTATTTT,CASSLVGQGTDTQYF
-,TRBJ1-6,-,TRBV30,TGTGCCTGGCGGACAGAGAATTCACCCCTCCACTTT,CAWRTENSPLHF
-,TRBJ2-7,-,TRBV4-1,TGCGCCAGCAGCCAAATCGCGCGCCCCTACGAGCAGTACTTC,CASSQIARPYEQYF
TRBD1,TRBJ2-7,few,TRBV9,TGTGCCAGCAGCGGAGGGACAGGCTACGAGCAGTACTTC,CASSGGTGYEQYF
-,TRBJ2-7,-,TRBV6-1,TGTGCCAGCAGTGAAGATCCTCTTAGGGCAGGGCCAACCTACGAGCAGTACTTC,CASSEDPLRAGPTYEQYF
TRBD2,TRBJ2-3,few,TRBV5-6,TGTGCCAGCGGGAGGGTCGAGGGCACAGATACGCAGTATTTT,CASGRVEGTDTQYF
TRBD1,TRBJ2-7,-,TRBV5-1,TGCGCCAGCAGCATCGACAGGGGCGAGCAGTACTTC,CASSIDRGEQYF
-,TRBJ1-1,-,TRBV7-9,TGTGCCGGTCTTAGGGGTGCCAGCACTGAAGCTTTCTTT,CAGLRGASTEAFF
TRBD2,TRBJ2-5,-,TRBV9,TGTGCCAGCAGCCTAGCGGGAGGGCGGGAAGAGACCCAGTACTTC,CASSLAGGREETQYF
-,TRBJ1-1,-,TRBV5-1,TGCGCCAGCAGTGTCGCGGATATGGGTACTGAAGCTTTCTTT,CASSVADMGTEAFF
-,TRBJ2-1,few,TRBV7-3,TGTGCCAGCAGCCCCCGGGCTACCGCGGGCCGTCAGCAGTTCTTC,CASSPRATAGRQQFF
TRBD1,TRBJ1-2,-,TRBV28,TGTGCCAGCAGTCCCCCAGCCGGGACAGGGGCACCTCGGTATGGCTACACCTTC,CASSPPAGTGAPRYGYTF
-,TRBJ1-1,few,TRBV7-9,TGTGCCAGCAGCTTTCATCCGGGGGAGAACACTGAAGCTTTCTTT,CASSFHPGENTEAFF
-,TRBJ1-2,-,TRBV6-5,TGTGCCAGCAGTTTCGACAGGTTGGGCTACACCTTC,CASSFDRLGYTF
TRBD2,TRBJ2-5,few,TRBV30,TGTGCCTGGAGTTTGGGACTAGCAGGAGAGACCCAGTACTTC,CAWSLGLAGETQYF
-,TRBJ2-3,few,TRBV4-2,TGTGCCAGCAGCCCCACGGGAGGGGGCGTAGATACGCAGTATTTT,CASSPTGGGVDTQYF
TRBD1,TRBJ1-2,-,TRBV19,TGTGCCAGTAGTATTCAAGGGGACAGGGCTAACTATGGCTACACCTTC,CASSIQGDRANYGYTF
-,TRBJ1-5,few,TRBV6-1,TGTGCCAGCAGTGATCGTCAGCCCCAGCATTTT,CASSDRQPQHF
-,TRBJ2-7,few,TRBV19,TGTTTTTTTTTCAAGCAGAAGGCGGCATACGAGCAGTACTTC,CFFFKQKAAYEQYF
-,TRBJ2-3,-,TRBV5-5,TGTGCCAGCAGCCCCCTATGGACTAGCACAGATACGCAGTATTTT,CASSPLWTSTDTQYF
-,TRBJ2-1,-,TRBV7-9,TGTGCCAGCAGCTCGCTTAGTGAGGGTTCTCGCTACAATGAGCAGTTCTTC,CASSSLSEGSRYNEQFF
TRBD1,TRBJ2-7,-,TRBV27,TGTGCCACCGCTCGGACAGGGGCCTACGAGCAGTACTTC,CATARTGAYEQYF
TRBD1,TRBJ1-2,-,TRBV27,TGTGCCAGCAGTTTTAGGACAGGAATGATTGGCTACACCTTC,CASSFRTGMIGYTF
-,TRBJ1-2,few,TRBV21-1,TGTGCCAGCAGCAAAGGGTGCAGGGGACAGTGGAATAACTATGGCTACACCTTC,CASSKGCRGQWNNYGYTF
TRBD1,TRBJ2-7,-,TRBV2,TGTGCCACCCAGGGACAGGGGCCCTACGAGCAGTACTTC,CATQGQGPYEQYF
-,TRBJ1-2,few,TRBV5-1,TGCGCCAGCAGCTTCAACGCAGGGCGGTGGGACTATGGCTACACCTTC,CASSFNAGRWDYGYTF
-,TRBJ1-4,-,TRBV19,TGTGCCAGTAGTACCGACTCACGAGGAGCTAATGAAAAACTGTTTTTT,CASSTDSRGANEKLFF
-,TRBJ2-7,-,TRBV6-5,TGTGCCAGCAGTTACCTCCAGGGTGGGCCCTACGAGCAGTACTTC,CASSYLQGGPYEQYF
-,TRBJ1-4,-,TRBV30,TGTGCCTGGAGTGTTACAGGGAGGGGGAATGAAAAACTGTTTTTT,CAWSVTGRGNEKLFF
-,TRBJ1-3,few,TRBV6-5,TGTGCCAGCAGTTACTCCGCGGCCTCTGGAAACACCATATATTTT,CASSYSAASGNTIYF
TRBD1,TRBJ1-1,-,TRBV2,TGTGCCAGCAGTGGACAGGGGGCCACTGAAGCTTTCTTT,CASSGQGATEAFF
TRBD1,TRBJ1-1,-,TRBV10-3,TGTGCCATCAGTCAGGACAGGGCCAACACTGAAGCTTTCTTT,CAISQDRANTEAFF
-,TRBJ2-7,few,TRBV2,TGTGCCAGCAGCCGAGACACCTACGAGCAGTACTTC,CASSRDTYEQYF
TRBD1,TRBJ2-3,-,TRBV2,TGTGCCAGCAGTGAAGGGACAGGGGGCCGTGGAACAGATACGCAGTATTTT,CASSEGTGGRGTDTQYF
TRBD2,TRBJ2-7,-,TRBV2,TGTGCCAGCAGTTCGGGGTTAGCGGGAGTATGGGAGCAGTACTTC,CASSSGLAGVWEQYF
TRBD2,TRBJ2-3,-,TRBV9,TGTGCCAGCAGCTGGTTACCGGGACTAGCGAGCAAAGATACGCAGTATTTT,CASSWLPGLASKDTQYF
TRBD1,TRBJ1-2,few,TRBV7-8,TGTGCCAGCAGCTGGACAGGGATTGAGGGCTACACCTTC,CASSWTGIEGYTF
TRBD2,TRBJ2-7,-,TRBV5-1,TGCGCCAGCAGCCAAGGGACTAGCTCCTCCGAGCAGTACTTC,CASSQGTSSSEQYF
-,TRBJ2-5,-,TRBV28,TGTGCCAGCAGTTTAGGCGGGTTCCAAGAGACCCAGTACTTC,CASSLGGFQETQYF
TRBD1,TRBJ1-5,-,TRBV28,TGTGCCAGCAGTGATTGGACAGGGGGCCCTGATCAGCCCCAGCATTTT,CASSDWTGGPDQPQHF
TRBD2,TRBJ2-1,-,TRBV10-3,TGTGCCATCAGCTTACCTCCTAGCGGTCGTGTTGAGGGTGAGCAGTTCTTC,CAISLPPSGRVEGEQFF
-,TRBJ1-4,-,TRBV7-2,TGTGCCAGCAGCACGGTTAATGAAAAACTGTTTTTT,CASSTVNEKLFF
TRBD1,TRBJ2-7,-,TRBV7-8,TGTGCCAGCAGCTTAGCAATACAGGGGGCGGTCTACGAGCAGTACTTC,CASSLAIQGAVYEQYF
TRBD2,TRBJ2-5,-,TRBV4-2,TGTGCCAGCATGGGGATAGCGGGAAAGCGGCAAGAGACCCAGTACTTC,CASMGIAGKRQETQYF
TRBD2,TRBJ2-1,few,TRBV2,TGTGCCAGCAGTGGGTTGGGACTAGCGGGAGGCAATGAGCAGTTCTTC,CASSGLGLAGGNEQFF
-,TRBJ2-7,-,TRBV28,TGTGCCAGCAGGACCGGGATGACGGGCGAGCAGTACTTC,CASRTGMTGEQYF
-,TRBJ2-1,-,TRBV10-3,TGTGCCATCAGGGGACCCCCGGGGGATGAGCAGTTCTTC,CAIRGPPGDEQFF
TRBD1,TRBJ2-7,-,TRBV14,TGTGCCAGCAGCTATAGGACAGGGACCTACGAGCAGTACTTC,CASSYRTGTYEQYF
TRBD1,TRBJ2-7,-,TRBV18,TGTGCCAGCTCACCACCGGGACAGGGGGCCTACGAGCAGTACTTC,CASSPPGQGAYEQYF
-,TRBJ2-1,-,TRBV7-8,TGTGCCAGCGGCGGCAGCTCCTACAATGAGCAGTTCTTC,CASGGSSYNEQFF
TRBD1,TRBJ2-1,-,TRBV27,TGTGCCAGCAGTCCCCATCAGGGGGTCTATGAGCAGTTCTTC,CASSPHQGVYEQFF
TRBD2,TRBJ2-1,-,TRBV25-1,TGTGCCAGCAGTGAAATGTACGGCGGGAGCGCCTACAATGAGCAGTTCTTC,CASSEMYGGSAYNEQFF
TRBD1,TRBJ2-7,few,TRBV28,TGTGCCACGCACCGGACAGGCATGGCCTCCTACGAGCAGTACTTC,CATHRTGMASYEQYF
TRBD1,TRBJ1-2,-,TRBV27,TGTGCCAGCAGTCTGACAGGGTGTGGCTACACCTTC,CASSLTGCGYTF
TRBD2,TRBJ2-7,-,TRBV29-1,TGCAGCGTTGATATGACAGGGGGGACTAGCGGGCCCGTCTACGAGCAGTACTTC,CSVDMTGGTSGPVYEQYF
-,TRBJ2-7,-,TRBV19,TGTGCCAGTAGTATAGGAAGGGAGGCCTACGAGCAGTACTTC,CASSIGREAYEQYF
-,TRBJ2-1,-,TRBV5-6,TGTGCCAGCAGCCGTCCCACGGGACTTTACAATGAGCAGTTCTTC,CASSRPTGLYNEQFF
TRBD2,TRBJ2-1,-,TRBV7-3,TGTGCCAGCAGCCCTAGCGGTGGTGAGCAGTTCTTC,CASSPSGGEQFF